One T cell receptor (beta chain) is described in this entry. The antigen is not known. CDR1 and CDR2 from the germline V gene are SGHRS and YFSETQ. The CDR3 has 15 residues. V was trimmed by 0 bases and J by 6 bases, leaving 15 bases between them. The data are from a study of shared clonotypes between healthy human individuals. Study conclusions and caveats: Non-shared clonotypes displayed generation probabilities falling below those of clonotypes present in all four donors.

Profiling relied on immunoSEQ multiplex PCR, and the TCRdb table lists in-frame clones only, not all of them. The table has approximately 500,000 clones, 95% to 97% seen once. The chain uses TRBV5-1 and TRBJ1-2; TRBD1 is a possible D gene (6 bases). Sequencing used naive CD4+ T cells sorted from blood. As for subset: CD45RA+ positively selected. The sequence derives from a woman in her 30s in good health. DNA of the CDR3: TGCGCCAGCAGCTTGGCTGTGGCAGGGGCTGATGGCTACACCTTC. Amino acid sequence: CASSLAVAGADGYTF.